These 25 T cell receptor beta chains originate from one sample sequenced in a study of cytomegalovirus exposure and HLA in healthy donors. The PCR used 60 Vbeta and 13 Jbeta primers. TCRdb's copy holds only in-frame clones and misses some; the assay was immunoSEQ multiplex PCR. The sample has about 210,000 clones, 80% to 90% seen once; the top ten hold roughly 0.34%. The sample comprised PBMCs. These TCRs come from a woman under 40 in good health and CMV-seronegative.

The chain combines TRBV5-1 with TRBJ2-5, with TRBD2 matching over 9 bases. Germline CDR1 and CDR2: SGHRS and YFSETQ. With 2 bases clipped from V and 1 base from J, the junction kept 3 bases outside the gene matches. The CDR3 has 15 amino acids. This CDR3 reads CASSFRGLAQETQYF. For the CDR3, the DNA is TGCGCCAGCAGCTTCCGGGGACTAGCCCAAGAGACCCAGTACTTC.

The chain links TRBV6-1 to TRBJ2-2, with D maybe TRBD1 (5 bases). This CDR3 has 15 amino acids. Germline-derived CDR1 and CDR2 are MNHNS and SASEGT. With 2 bases removed from V and 3 bases from J, the gap between germline ends came to 10 bases. DNA for the CDR3: TGTGCCAGCAGTGAAAGGATAGGGGACACCGGGGAGCTGTTTTTT. It codes for CASSERIGDTGELFF.

The V call is TRBV11-2, the J call TRBJ2-7; a possible D gene is TRBD1 (6 bases). This CDR3 is 14 amino acids long. The germline V gene encodes CDR1 SGHAT and CDR2 FQNNGV. Deletions cut 5 bases from V and 9 bases from J, with 20 bases between. CDR3 DNA sequence: TGTGCCAGCAGCCCGGGGACAACTCTACGAGGGCAGTACTTC. Translated, it gives CASSPGTTLRGQYF. The complete variable domain, with remaining parts taken from reference TRBV11-2 and TRBJ2-7, reads EAGVAQSPRYKIIEKRQSVAFWCNPISGHATLYWYQQILGQGPKLLIQFQNNGVVDDSQLPKDRFSAERLKGVDSTLKIQPAKLEDSAVYLCASSPGTTLRGQYFGPGTRLTVT.

J is TRBJ1-6 and V is TRBV11-2; the D is unclear. Trimming removed 4 bases at V and 0 bases at J, with 10 bases between. CDR3 size: 16 residues. In germline, CDR1 is SGHAT, CDR2 FQNNGV. The CDR3 here is CASSWARRSYNSPLHF. As DNA, the CDR3 is TGTGCCAGCAGCTGGGCCAGACGCTCCTATAATTCACCCCTCCACTTT.

The V gene is TRBV2, the J gene TRBJ1-1; D unresolved. The CDR3 contains 14 residues. CDR1 is SNHLY, CDR2 FYNNEI, per germline. V was pared by 6 bases and J by 1 base, with 12 bases between. The CDR3 spells CASRGRGGNTEAFF. DNA of the CDR3: TGTGCCAGCAGGGGGAGAGGCGGGAACACTGAAGCTTTCTTT.

This clone was detected only once. The V call is TRBV5-1, the J call TRBJ2-2; TRBD2 aligns across 12 bases. CDR1 and CDR2 from the germline V gene are SGHRS and YFSETQ. V lost 4 bases to trimming and J lost 5 bases; unmatched junction nucleotides: 6. The CDR3 contains 16 residues. CDR3 DNA: TGCGCCAGCAGCCTACTAGCGGGAGGAGGAACCGGGGAGCTGTTTTTT. Translation gives CASSLLAGGGTGELFF.

As DNA, the CDR3 is TGTGCCAGCAGCTTAGGCGGGGGGGCCACCTACAATGAGCAGTTCTTC. Translated: CASSLGGGATYNEQFF. The chain couples TRBV7-8 to TRBJ2-1; 9 nucleotides align to TRBD2. This CDR3 contains 16 residues. Germline-derived CDR1 and CDR2 are SGHVS and FQNEAQ. V was clipped by 1 base and J by 2 bases; unmatched bases: 3.

The chain couples TRBV18 to TRBJ1-2; 7 bases fit TRBD1. Germline V lookup: CDR1 KGHSH, CDR2 LQKENI. This CDR3 is built from 13 residues. Unmatched junction bases numbered 4, after V lost 6 bases and J lost 3 bases. The CDR3 reads CASSRQGDYGYTF. The CDR3 DNA follows: TGTGCCAGCTCCCGACAGGGTGACTATGGCTACACCTTC. Using reference TRBV18 and TRBJ1-2 for the parts outside the CDR3, the full variable domain is NAGVMQNPRHLVRRRGQEARLRCSPMKGHSHVYWYRQLPEEGLKFMVYLQKENIIDESGMPKERFSAEFPKEGPSILRIQQVVRGDSAAYFCASSRQGDYGYTFGSGTRLTVV.

The chain recombines TRBV9 with TRBJ2-3, with TRBD1 identical over 7 bases. Per germline, CDR1 SGDLS and CDR2 YYNGEE. V dropped 4 bases and J dropped 10; count of bases not matched to a gene: 6. The CDR3 length is 12 residues. The CDR3 DNA reads TGTGCCAGCAGCCGGGACAGACGGGCGCAGTATTTT. Translation: CASSRDRRAQYF.

V is TRBV7-8 and J is TRBJ2-2, with TRBD1 identical over 9 bases. CDR1 and CDR2 from the germline V gene are SGHVS and FQNEAQ. CDR3 size: 16 residues. V gave up 0 bases and J gave up 7 bases; unmatched junction bases: 6. The CDR3 reads CASSLAQDRGFGELFF. Here the CDR3 DNA reads TGTGCCAGCAGCTTAGCGCAGGACAGGGGTTTCGGGGAGCTGTTTTTT. Full variable domain (missing parts from reference TRBV7-8 and TRBJ2-2): GAGVSQSPRYKVAKRGQDVALRCDPISGHVSLFWYQQALGQGPEFLTYFQNEAQLDKSGLPSDRFFAERPEGSVSTLKIQRTQQEDSAVYLCASSLAQDRGFGELFFGEGSRLTVL.

The CDR3 DNA reads TGTGCCAGCAGTGTCGGAGCTGATACGCAGTATTTT. Translation: CASSVGADTQYF. The chain has TRBV2 and TRBJ2-3; D call uncertain. Looked up from germline, CDR1 is SNHLY and CDR2 is FYNNEI. V lost 4 bases and J lost 6, with 8 bases in between. This CDR3 region has 12 residues.

The chain employs TRBV2 and TRBJ1-5; D remains ambiguous. The V and J ends lost 3 bases and 5 bases respectively, with 5 bases between them. The germline V gene has CDR1 SNHLY and CDR2 FYNNEI. The length of the CDR3 is 12 residues. CDR3 protein: CASSDSYQPQHF. The CDR3, as DNA: TGTGCCAGCAGTGATTCGTATCAGCCCCAGCATTTT.

This clone was seen only a few times. For the CDR3, the DNA is TGCGCCAGCAGCTTGGAGGCCGGGACAGGTCCCAATGAGCAGTTCTTC. Its protein product is CASSLEAGTGPNEQFF. The chain carries TRBV5-1 and TRBJ2-1; the match to TRBD1 covers 8 bases. The germline gives CDR1 SGHRS, CDR2 YFSETQ. The junction had 8 bases not matched to a gene; V was cut back by 0 bases and J by 6 bases. The CDR3 consists of 16 residues.

V gene TRBV7-9 combines with J gene TRBJ1-2, with D perhaps matching TRBD1 (5 bases). This CDR3 is 13 amino acids long. The germline CDR1 and CDR2 sequences are SEHNR and FQNEAQ (reference sequence). V lost 2 bases and J 4 bases, leaving 8 bases between the germline ends. The CDR3: CASSLRGTYGYTF. In DNA, the CDR3 is TGTGCCAGCAGCTTACGGGGGACCTATGGCTACACCTTC.

V is TRBV6-6 and J is TRBJ2-1; D gene ambiguous. In germline, CDR1 is MNHNY, CDR2 SVGAGI (reference sequence). Trimming stripped 2 bases from V and 0 bases from J, with 8 bases between. The CDR3 is 15 amino acids. Here the CDR3 DNA reads TGTGCCAGCAGTTACCAAGCTGACTCCTACAATGAGCAGTTCTTC. It translates to CASSYQADSYNEQFF.

The genes are TRBV6-6 and TRBJ1-2; the match to TRBD1 covers 8 bases. Germline V lookup: CDR1 MNHNY, CDR2 SVGAGI (reference sequence). J lost 8 bases, V lost 9 bases, and 14 bases had no gene match. The CDR3 loop spans 14 amino acids. The CDR3 loop reads CASHLQGASMGYTF. In nucleotides, the CDR3 is TGTGCCAGTCATCTCCAGGGGGCATCGATGGGCTACACCTTC.

The CDR3 here is CASTRNRGTRNEQFF. CDR3 DNA sequence: TGTGCCAGCACTCGAAACAGGGGAACGCGAAATGAGCAGTTCTTC. The rearrangement links TRBV5-4 to TRBJ2-1; TRBD1 aligns across 7 bases. Looked up from germline, CDR1 is SGHNT and CDR2 is YYREEE (reference sequence). The trim removed 6 bases at V and 7 bases at J, leaving 13 bases unmatched. The CDR3 has 15 amino acids.

This chain connects TRBV6-1 to TRBJ2-1; no definite D call. Germline V gene sequence: CDR1 MNHNS, CDR2 SASEGT. The CDR3 is 13 residues long. The V and J ends lost 4 bases and 8 bases respectively, with 12 bases between them. CDR3 DNA sequence: TGTGCCAGCAGTGTCTTCCTAGGCGATGAGCAGTTCTTC. It is translated as CASSVFLGDEQFF.

The V call is TRBV5-1, the J call TRBJ2-7; TRBD1 aligns across 9 bases. Germline V lookup: CDR1 SGHRS, CDR2 YFSETQ. This CDR3 is built from 13 residues. V lost 3 bases and J lost 7; bases outside the gene matches: 5. The CDR3 DNA reads as TGCGCCAGCAGCTGGGACAGGGCCGATGAGCAGTACTTC. This encodes CASSWDRADEQYF.

V is TRBV5-1 and J is TRBJ2-5, with D possibly being TRBD1 (7 bases). Trimming stripped 4 bases from V and 3 bases from J, with 13 bases between. The germline CDR1 and CDR2 sequences are SGHRS and YFSETQ. The CDR3 runs to 14 residues. CDR3: CASSMTGRKETQYF. The CDR3 coding sequence is TGCGCCAGCAGCATGACAGGGAGGAAAGAGACCCAGTACTTC.

The J gene is TRBJ1-2, the V gene TRBV27, with TRBD1 matching over 7 bases. CDR1 MNHEY and CDR2 SMNVEV come from the germline V gene (reference sequence). Trimming took 4 bases from V and 8 from J; bases not matched to a gene: 16. The CDR3 contains 16 residues. The CDR3 sequence is CASSSYRGRTEGGYTF. The DNA of the CDR3 is TGTGCCAGCAGTTCTTACAGGGGAAGGACTGAGGGGGGCTACACCTTC.

The chain employs TRBV11-3 and TRBJ2-7, with a weak D call TRBD1 (5 bases). CDR3 length equals 12 residues. Germline CDR1 and CDR2: SGHNT and YENEEA. V was clipped by 1 base and J by 7 bases, with 8 bases between them. The CDR3 region is CASSLATVEQYF. The CDR3 bases are TGTGCCAGCAGCTTAGCGACAGTAGAGCAGTACTTC.

CDR3 loop: CASSPGRAKLFF. The DNA of the CDR3 is TGTGCCAGCAGTCCAGGGAGGGCTAAACTGTTTTTT. The chain links TRBV28 to TRBJ1-4; possibly TRBD1 for D (5 bases). CDR3 size: 12 residues. Between the trimmed V and J ends, which lost 5 bases and 11 bases, there was a span of 12 bases. Germline CDR1 is MDHEN and CDR2 is SYDVKM. The entire variable domain, with the rest obtained from reference TRBV28 and TRBJ1-4, is as follows: DVKVTQSSRYLVKRTGEKVFLECVQDMDHENMFWYRQDPGLGLRLIYFSYDVKMKEKGDIPEGYSVSREKKERFSLILESASTNQTSMYLCASSPGRAKLFFGSGTQLSVL.

The gene calls are TRBV5-1 and TRBJ1-2; tentatively, D is TRBD1 (6 bases). CDR1 is SGHRS and CDR2 is YFSETQ in the germline V gene. CDR3 size: 14 residues. V lost 3 bases and J lost 6, with 15 bases in between. The CDR3: CASSSLQGRDGYTF. CDR3 coding DNA: TGCGCCAGCAGCTCTCTGCAGGGGCGGGATGGCTACACCTTC.

This chain joins TRBV9 and TRBJ2-3; tentatively, D is TRBD1 (7 bases). CDR1 and CDR2 (germline): SGDLS, YYNGEE. The CDR3 has 17 residues. Trimming left V 0 bases short and J 4 bases short, with 18 bases between. DNA of the CDR3: TGTGCCAGCAGCGTAGTAGGTCAGGGGGGAGGAGCAGATACGCAGTATTTT. Translating it yields CASSVVGQGGGADTQYF.